This TCR beta chain is drawn from a study of early T cells in non-severe SARS-CoV-2 infection. Study observations and caveats: VDJdb matches were skewed toward anti-spike CD8 T cell responses.

Attachment of unique molecular identifiers to individual cDNA molecules was performed. TCRdb independently ran MiXCR on the 5' RACE reads; one entry per CDR3 protein. This sample has 40,000 to 50,000 distinct CDR3 sequences, with less than 15% found just once. The V end was cut by 1 base, the J end by 5 bases, with 9 bases between. This CDR3 has 13 amino acids. Notes on this clonotype: Its cognate antigen is unknown.

The sample consisted of whole blood. The source of this sequence is an adult who was a healthcare worker with PCR-confirmed SARS-CoV-2 infection or an uninfected control (not recorded which). The chain combines TRBV12-3 or TRBV12-4 with TRBJ2-7; perhaps TRBD1 as D (6 bases). The CDR3 protein is CASSLVGAHEQYF. The CDR3 bases are TGTGCCAGCAGTTTAGTGGGGGCCCACGAGCAGTACTTC.